The clone carrying this T cell receptor beta chain was detected only once. The sample originates from a study of blood T cell repertoires in COVID-19. Assay: immunoSEQ multiplex PCR; the TCRdb copy retains only in-frame clones and omits some. The sample contains roughly 150,000 clones, around 81% of which appear only once. CDR3 length: 17 amino acids. The germline V gene has CDR1 SNHLY and CDR2 FYNNEI. The V and J ends lost 5 bases and 5 bases respectively, with 24 bases between them. The sequenced sample consisted of peripheral blood. The chain employs TRBV2 and TRBJ2-5; tentative D call: TRBD1 (5 bases). The sequence was collected from a man in his sixties with active or convalescent COVID-19. The CDR3 DNA follows: TGTGCCAGCAGTTTGGTTCCCCCCCGGTTCAGGGTGGAGACCCAGTACTTC. Amino acid sequence: CASSLVPPRFRVETQYF.